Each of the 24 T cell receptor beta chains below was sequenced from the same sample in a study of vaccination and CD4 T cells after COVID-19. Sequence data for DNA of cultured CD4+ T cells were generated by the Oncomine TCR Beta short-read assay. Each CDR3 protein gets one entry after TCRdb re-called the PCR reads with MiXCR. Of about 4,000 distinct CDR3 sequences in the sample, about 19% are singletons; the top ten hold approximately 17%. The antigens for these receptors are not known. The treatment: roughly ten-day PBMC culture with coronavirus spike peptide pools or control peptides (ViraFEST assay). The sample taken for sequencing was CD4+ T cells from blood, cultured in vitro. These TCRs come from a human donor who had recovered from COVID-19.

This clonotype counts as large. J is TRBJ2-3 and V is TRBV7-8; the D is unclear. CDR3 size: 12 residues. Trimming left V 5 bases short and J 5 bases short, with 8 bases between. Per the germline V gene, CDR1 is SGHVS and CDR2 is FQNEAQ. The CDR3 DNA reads TGTGCCAGCAGCCCAATGGGAGATACGCAGTATTTT. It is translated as CASSPMGDTQYF. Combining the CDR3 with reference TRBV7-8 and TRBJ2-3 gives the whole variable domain GAGVSQSPRYKVAKRGQDVALRCDPISGHVSLFWYQQALGQGPEFLTYFQNEAQLDKSGLPSDRFFAERPEGSVSTLKIQRTQQEDSAVYLCASSPMGDTQYFGPGTRLTVL.

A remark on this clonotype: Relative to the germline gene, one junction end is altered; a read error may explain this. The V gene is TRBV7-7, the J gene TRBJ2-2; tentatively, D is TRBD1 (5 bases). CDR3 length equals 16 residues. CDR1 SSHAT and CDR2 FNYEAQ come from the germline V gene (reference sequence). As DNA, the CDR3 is TGTGCTAGCAGCTTAAGGATACAAGGGGCCACCGGGGAGCTGTTTTTT. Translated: CASSLRIQGATGELFF.

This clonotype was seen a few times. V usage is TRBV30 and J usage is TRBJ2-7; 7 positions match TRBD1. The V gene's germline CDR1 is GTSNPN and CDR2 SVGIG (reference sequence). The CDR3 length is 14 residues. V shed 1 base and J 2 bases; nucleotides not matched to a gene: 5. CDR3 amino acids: CAWSAGTAAYEQYF. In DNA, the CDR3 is TGTGCCTGGAGTGCCGGGACAGCAGCCTACGAGCAGTACTTC.

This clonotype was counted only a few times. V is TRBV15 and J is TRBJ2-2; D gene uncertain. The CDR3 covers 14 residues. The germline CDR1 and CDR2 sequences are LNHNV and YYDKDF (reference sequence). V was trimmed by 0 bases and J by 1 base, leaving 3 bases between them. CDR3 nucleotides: TGTGCCACCAGCAGAGATAGGAACACCGGGGAGCTGTTTTTT. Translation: CATSRDRNTGELFF.

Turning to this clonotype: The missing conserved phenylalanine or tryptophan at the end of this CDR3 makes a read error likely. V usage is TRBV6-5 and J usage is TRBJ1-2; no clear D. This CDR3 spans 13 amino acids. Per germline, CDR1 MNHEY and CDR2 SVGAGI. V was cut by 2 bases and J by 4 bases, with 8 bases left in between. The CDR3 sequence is CASSYGGRYGYTI. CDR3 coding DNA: TGTGCCAGCAGTTACGGTGGACGCTATGGCTACACCATC.

The CDR3 is CASSRWQGADTEAFF. CDR3 DNA: TGTGCCAGCAGCCGTTGGCAGGGGGCAGACACTGAAGCTTTCTTT. This chain connects TRBV5-8 to TRBJ1-1; 8 nucleotides match TRBD1. Trimming removed 4 bases from V and 3 bases from J; junction bases left unmatched: 8. This CDR3 is 15 amino acids long. Per the germline V gene, CDR1 is SGHTS and CDR2 is YDEGEE.

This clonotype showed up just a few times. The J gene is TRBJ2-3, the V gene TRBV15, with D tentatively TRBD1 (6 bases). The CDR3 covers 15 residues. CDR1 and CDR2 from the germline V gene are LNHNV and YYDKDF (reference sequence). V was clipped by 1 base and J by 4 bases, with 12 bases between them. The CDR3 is CATSRAHRVADTQYF. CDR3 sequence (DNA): TGTGCCACCAGCAGAGCCCACAGGGTCGCAGATACGCAGTATTTT.

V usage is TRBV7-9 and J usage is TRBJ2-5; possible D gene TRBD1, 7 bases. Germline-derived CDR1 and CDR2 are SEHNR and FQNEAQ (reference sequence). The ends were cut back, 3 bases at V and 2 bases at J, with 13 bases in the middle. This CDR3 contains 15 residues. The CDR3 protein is CASSLKGAGQETQYF. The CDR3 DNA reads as TGTGCCAGCAGCTTGAAGGGGGCGGGACAAGAGACCCAGTACTTC.

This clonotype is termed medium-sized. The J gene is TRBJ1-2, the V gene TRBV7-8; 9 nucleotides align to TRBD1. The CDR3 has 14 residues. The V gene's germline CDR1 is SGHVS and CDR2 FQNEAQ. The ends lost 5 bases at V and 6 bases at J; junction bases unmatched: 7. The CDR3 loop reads CASSLTRQGDGYTF. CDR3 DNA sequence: TGTGCCAGCAGCCTAACCCGACAGGGGGATGGCTACACCTTC.

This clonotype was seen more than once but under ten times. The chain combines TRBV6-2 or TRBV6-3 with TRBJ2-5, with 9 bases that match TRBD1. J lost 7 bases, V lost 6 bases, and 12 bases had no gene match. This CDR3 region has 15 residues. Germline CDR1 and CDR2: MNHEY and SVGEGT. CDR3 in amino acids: CASRGTGRARATQYF. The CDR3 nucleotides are TGTGCCAGCAGGGGGACAGGGCGTGCCCGCGCGACCCAGTACTTC.

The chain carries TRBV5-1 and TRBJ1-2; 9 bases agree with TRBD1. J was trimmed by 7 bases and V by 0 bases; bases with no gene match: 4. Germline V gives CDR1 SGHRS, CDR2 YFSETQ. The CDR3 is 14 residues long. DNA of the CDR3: TGCGCCAGCAGCTTGGGGGACAGGGCCGGTGGCTACACCTTC. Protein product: CASSLGDRAGGYTF.

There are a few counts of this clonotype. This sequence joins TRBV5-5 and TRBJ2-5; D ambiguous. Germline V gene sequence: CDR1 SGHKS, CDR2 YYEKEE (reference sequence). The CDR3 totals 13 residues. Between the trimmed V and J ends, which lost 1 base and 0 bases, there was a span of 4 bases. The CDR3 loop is CASSLIYQETQYF. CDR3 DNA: TGTGCCAGCAGCTTGATATACCAAGAGACCCAGTACTTC.

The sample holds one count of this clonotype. This CDR3 is CASARGASATDTQYF. CDR3 DNA sequence: TGTGCCAGCGCGCGAGGGGCCTCTGCCACAGATACGCAGTATTTT. V is TRBV12-3 or TRBV12-4 and J is TRBJ2-3; D may correspond to TRBD1 or TRBD2 (5 bases each). V lost 8 bases and J lost 2, with 17 bases in between. This CDR3 is 15 amino acids long.

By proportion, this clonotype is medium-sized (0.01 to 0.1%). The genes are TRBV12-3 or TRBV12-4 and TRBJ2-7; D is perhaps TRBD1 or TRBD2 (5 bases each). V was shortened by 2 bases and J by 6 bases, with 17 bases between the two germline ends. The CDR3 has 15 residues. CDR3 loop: CASSLNAGTPGEQYF. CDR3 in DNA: TGTGCCAGCAGTTTAAACGCCGGGACCCCGGGCGAGCAGTACTTC.

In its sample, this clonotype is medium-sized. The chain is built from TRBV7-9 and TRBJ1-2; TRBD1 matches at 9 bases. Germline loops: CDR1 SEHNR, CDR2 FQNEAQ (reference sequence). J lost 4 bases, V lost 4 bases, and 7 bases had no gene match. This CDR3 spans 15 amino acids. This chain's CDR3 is CASSSGTGQRYGYTF. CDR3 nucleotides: TGTGCCAGCAGCTCCGGGACAGGGCAACGCTATGGCTACACCTTC.

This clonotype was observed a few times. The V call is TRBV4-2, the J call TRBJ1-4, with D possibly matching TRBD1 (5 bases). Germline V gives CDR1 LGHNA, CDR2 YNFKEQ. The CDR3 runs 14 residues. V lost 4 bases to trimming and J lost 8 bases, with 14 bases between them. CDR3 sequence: CASSRGIEGEKLFF. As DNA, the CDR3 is TGTGCCAGCAGCCGCGGGATTGAGGGGGAAAAACTGTTTTTT.

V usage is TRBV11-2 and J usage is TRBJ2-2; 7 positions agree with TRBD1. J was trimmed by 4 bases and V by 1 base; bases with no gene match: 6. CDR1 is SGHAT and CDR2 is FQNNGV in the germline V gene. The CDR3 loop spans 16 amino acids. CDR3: CASSLAGRQGTGELFF. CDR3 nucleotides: TGTGCCAGCAGCTTAGCCGGTAGACAGGGCACCGGGGAGCTGTTTTTT.

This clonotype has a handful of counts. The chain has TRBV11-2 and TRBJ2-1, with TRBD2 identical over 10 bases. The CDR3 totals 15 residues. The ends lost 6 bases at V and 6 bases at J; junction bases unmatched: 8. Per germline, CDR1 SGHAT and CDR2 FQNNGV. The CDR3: CASRVGLAEGNEQFF. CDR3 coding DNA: TGTGCCAGCAGAGTTGGACTAGCGGAGGGCAATGAGCAGTTCTTC.

CDR3 bases: TGCAGTGCTCCCGGGACTAGCGGCACCGGGGAGCTGTTTTTT. Translation: CSAPGTSGTGELFF. V is TRBV20-1 and J is TRBJ2-2; 11 positions match TRBD2. Germline lookup yields CDR1 DFQATT and CDR2 SNEGSKA (reference sequence). J lost 4 bases, V lost 5 bases, and 3 bases had no gene match. This CDR3 is built from 14 residues.

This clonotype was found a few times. The CDR3 DNA reads TGTGCCAGCCACTCCGGGCAATTCAATTCACCCCTCCACTTT. This sequence encodes CASHSGQFNSPLHF. V and J are TRBV12-3 or TRBV12-4 and TRBJ1-6, with D unresolved. V was shortened by 8 bases and J by 7 bases, with 15 bases between the two germline ends. The CDR3 is 14 amino acids.

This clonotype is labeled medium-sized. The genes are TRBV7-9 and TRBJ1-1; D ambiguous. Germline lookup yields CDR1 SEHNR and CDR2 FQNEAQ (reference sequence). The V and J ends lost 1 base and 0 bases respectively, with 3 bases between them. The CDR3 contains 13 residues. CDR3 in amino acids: CASSLEMNTEAFF. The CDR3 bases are TGTGCCAGCAGCTTAGAAATGAACACTGAAGCTTTCTTT.

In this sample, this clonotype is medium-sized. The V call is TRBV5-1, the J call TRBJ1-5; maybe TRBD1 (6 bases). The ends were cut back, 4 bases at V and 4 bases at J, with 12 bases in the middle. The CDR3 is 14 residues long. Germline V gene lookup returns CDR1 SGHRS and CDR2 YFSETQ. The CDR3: CASSPGHQNQPQHF. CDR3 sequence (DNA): TGCGCCAGCAGCCCGGGACATCAAAATCAGCCCCAGCATTTT.

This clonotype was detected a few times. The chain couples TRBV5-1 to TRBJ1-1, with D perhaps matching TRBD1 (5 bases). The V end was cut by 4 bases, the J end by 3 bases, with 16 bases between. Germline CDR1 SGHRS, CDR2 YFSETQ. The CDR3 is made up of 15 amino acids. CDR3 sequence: CASSPGGGTDTEAFF. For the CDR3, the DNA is TGCGCCAGCAGCCCCGGGGGGGGGACGGACACTGAAGCTTTCTTT. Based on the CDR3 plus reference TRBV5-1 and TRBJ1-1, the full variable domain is KAGVTQTPRYLIKTRGQQVTLSCSPISGHRSVSWYQQTPGQGLQFLFEYFSETQRNKGNFPGRFSGRQFSNSRSEMNVSTLELGDSALYLCASSPGGGTDTEAFFGQGTRLTVV.

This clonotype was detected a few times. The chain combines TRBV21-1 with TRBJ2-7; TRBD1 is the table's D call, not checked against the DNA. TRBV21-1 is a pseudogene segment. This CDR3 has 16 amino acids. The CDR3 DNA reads TGTGCCTCTCTCGGGACAGGGGACCCTCCTATCTACGGCGAGTACTTC. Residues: CASLGTGDPPIYGEYF.